Below, 14 T cell receptor beta chains from the same sample are listed, as sequenced in a study of vaccination effects on CD4 cells after COVID-19. For these receptors, no antigen is known. CD4+ T cell isolation took place after less than 13 days of culture. Vaccine administered to participants consisted of two doses of either BNT162b2 or mRNA-1273. Clones were sequenced by immunoSEQ multiplex PCR, and TCRdb holds only the in-frame ones, with some missing. The sample has fewer than 55,000 clones, just over 70% seen once. The input for sequencing was CD4+ T cells from PBMCs cultured without peptide, taken after COVID-19 vaccination. The receptors derive from a human donor who received a COVID-19 vaccine.

This clone appeared a single time. V gene TRBV6-5 combines with J gene TRBJ1-2; no firm D call. V lost 4 bases and J lost 7, with 7 bases in between. CDR3 size: 11 residues. The germline CDR1 and CDR2 sequences are MNHEY and SVGAGI. The CDR3 loop reads CASSSQRGYTF. The DNA for the CDR3 is TGTGCCAGCAGTTCACAACGTGGCTACACCTTC.

V is TRBV29-1 and J is TRBJ1-5; no definite D call. This CDR3 contains 14 residues. V shed 4 bases and J shed 0 bases, with 10 bases lying between them. Looked up from germline, CDR1 is SQVTM and CDR2 is ANQGSEA. The CDR3 region is CSVVVQNSNQPQHF. In DNA form, the CDR3 reads TGCAGCGTTGTTGTACAGAATAGCAATCAGCCCCAGCATTTT.

The V gene is TRBV6-5, the J gene TRBJ1-4; TRBD1 is a possible D gene (5 bases). This CDR3 is 15 amino acids long. Trimming left V 7 bases short and J 0 bases short, with 12 bases between. Germline lookup yields CDR1 MNHEY and CDR2 SVGAGI. CDR3 amino acids: CASIRAESTNEKLFF. CDR3 in DNA: TGTGCCAGCATCAGGGCAGAATCAACTAATGAAAAACTGTTTTTT.

The V and J genes are TRBV4-2 and TRBJ1-5; possible D gene TRBD1, 6 bases. The CDR3 runs 16 residues. V dropped 1 base and J dropped 5 bases, with 15 bases sitting between them. The germline V gene encodes CDR1 LGHNA and CDR2 YNFKEQ. The CDR3 protein is CASSQVFTGWDQPQHF. The DNA of the CDR3 is TGTGCCAGCAGCCAAGTCTTCACAGGGTGGGATCAGCCCCAGCATTTT.

The rearrangement links TRBV19 to TRBJ2-3; D is perhaps TRBD1 (6 bases). Germline values: CDR1 LNHDA, CDR2 SQIVND (reference sequence). The length of the CDR3 is 13 residues. V was shortened by 5 bases and J by 14 bases, with 20 bases between the two germline ends. CDR3 sequence: CASSPDLQGTRYF. In DNA form, the CDR3 reads TGTGCCAGTAGTCCCGACCTACAGGGTACTCGGTATTTT.

The chain couples TRBV7-6 to TRBJ2-5, with TRBD2 matching 10 bases. With 4 bases clipped from V and 5 bases from J, the junction kept 19 bases outside the gene matches. Germline V lookup: CDR1 SGHVS, CDR2 FNYEAQ. CDR3 length equals 19 residues. CDR3 protein: CASSSRWRERGGRLETQYF. The CDR3 nucleotides read TGTGCCAGCAGCTCTCGGTGGAGGGAGCGGGGGGGCCGGCTGGAGACCCAGTACTTC.

This clone appeared a few times. The J gene is TRBJ2-1, the V gene TRBV5-8; 15 nucleotides match TRBD2. The length of the CDR3 is 18 residues. Germline CDR1 is SGHTS and CDR2 is YDEGEE. The J segment lost 4 bases and the V segment lost 5 bases, leaving 10 bases of the junction unmatched. The CDR3 reads CASSYTGTSGGIYNEQFF. In nucleotides, the CDR3 is TGTGCCAGCAGTTATACCGGGACTAGCGGGGGGATATACAATGAGCAGTTCTTC.

The J gene is TRBJ2-5, the V gene TRBV3-1 (or the pseudogene TRBV3-2), with D possibly matching TRBD1 (5 bases). The germline V gene has CDR1 LGHDT and CDR2 YNNKEL (reference sequence). CDR3 length: 16 amino acids. Trimming left V 0 bases short and J 4 bases short, with 15 bases between. CDR3 DNA sequence: TGTGCCAGCAGCCAAGAAGGGCAAGGGGCTCGAGAGACCCAGTACTTC. Protein: CASSQEGQGARETQYF.

V is TRBV30 and J is TRBJ1-5; D call uncertain. Trimming left V 3 bases short and J 11 bases short, with 14 bases between. Per germline, CDR1 GTSNPN and CDR2 SVGIG (reference sequence). This CDR3 has 12 residues. The CDR3, as DNA: TGTGCCTGGAGCATTAGCGCCTCGTCCCAGCATTTT. Residues: CAWSISASSQHF.

V and J are TRBV7-2 and TRBJ2-3; D gene uncertain. Germline V CDR1 and CDR2: SGHTA, FQGNSA. The CDR3 consists of 13 residues. V dropped 3 bases and J dropped 3 bases, with 7 bases sitting between them. In DNA form, the CDR3 reads TGTGCCAGCAGCTTCACTGAGACAGATACGCAGTATTTT. This sequence encodes CASSFTETDTQYF.

This chain joins TRBV30 and TRBJ1-1; TRBD1 agrees at 9 bases. CDR1 is GTSNPN, CDR2 SVGIG, per germline (reference sequence). The CDR3 is 13 amino acids. V was clipped by 5 bases and J by 3 bases; unmatched bases: 4. CDR3 region: CAWVQGAYTEAFF. CDR3 sequence (DNA): TGTGCCTGGGTACAGGGGGCCTACACTGAAGCTTTCTTT.

The chain couples TRBV6-5 to TRBJ1-2, with a tentative D call TRBD1 (5 bases). CDR3 length equals 15 residues. The germline V gene has CDR1 MNHEY and CDR2 SVGAGI. V gave up 0 bases and J gave up 4 bases, with 12 bases separating them. The chain's CDR3 is CASSYSGRVAYGYTF. Here the CDR3 DNA reads TGTGCCAGCAGTTACTCGGGACGTGTAGCCTATGGCTACACCTTC.

A few counts support this clone. The gene calls are TRBV3-1 (or the pseudogene TRBV3-2) and TRBJ1-5; no clear D gene. Germline assignment: CDR1 LGHDT and CDR2 YNNKEL (reference sequence). CDR3 length: 13 residues. Between the trimmed V and J ends, which lost 1 base and 6 bases, there was a span of 7 bases. CDR3 coding DNA: TGTGCCAGCAGCCAAGCTCTCTCTCAGCCCCAGCATTTT. Translation gives CASSQALSQPQHF.

There are a few counts of this clone. The V call is TRBV6-5, the J call TRBJ1-3; the D gene is possibly TRBD1 (5 bases). Between the trimmed V and J ends, which lost 6 bases and 4 bases, there was a span of 13 bases. The CDR3 sequence is 14 residues long. Germline loops: CDR1 MNHEY, CDR2 SVGAGI. The CDR3 nucleotides read TGTGCCAGCAGCCTTGGAGGGGCCGGAAACACCATATATTTT. It yields the protein CASSLGGAGNTIYF.